The 20 T cell receptor beta chains given below trace back to one sample, sequenced in a study of CD8 T cells in Susac syndrome. With random hexamers, reverse transcription was performed on roughly 0.5 to 1 ug of RNA. TCRdb passed the immunoSEQ multiplex PCR reads through MiXCR, listing each CDR3 protein once. The sample carries a few hundred thousand distinct CDR3 sequences, roughly 85% recorded once. Sequenced input: CD8+ T cells from PBMCs. The receptors come from a human donor with multiple sclerosis.

The chain couples TRBV4-3 to TRBJ2-7; D is ambiguous. The CDR3 runs to 16 residues. Between the trimmed V and J ends, which lost 0 bases and 1 base, there was a span of 13 bases. CDR1 LGHNA and CDR2 YSLEER come from the germline V gene. CDR3 sequence: CASSQDLRVRSYEQYF. The CDR3, as DNA: TGCGCCAGCAGCCAAGATCTACGCGTTCGGTCCTACGAGCAGTACTTC.

V usage is TRBV12-3 or TRBV12-4 and J usage is TRBJ2-6, with D possibly matching TRBD2 (7 bases). The CDR3 spans 19 residues. Trimming took off 1 base at V and 2 bases at J, with 18 bases between the two ends. CDR3 nucleotide sequence: TGTGCCAGCAGTTTAGTGGTTAGGGGGGGCTTACCTGGGGCCAACGTCCTGACTTTC. It translates to CASSLVVRGGLPGANVLTF.

The chain carries TRBV4-1 and TRBJ2-7, with D tentatively TRBD1 or TRBD2 (5 bases each). Germline V gene lookup returns CDR1 MGHRA and CDR2 YSYEKL. V lost 1 base, J lost 0 bases, and 10 bases lay in between. The CDR3 has 15 residues. The CDR3 is CASSQVPGSSYEQYF. The CDR3 DNA sequence: TGCGCCAGCAGCCAAGTACCAGGGAGCTCCTACGAGCAGTACTTC.

The chain joins TRBV27 to TRBJ2-7; maybe TRBD2 (6 bases). The V end lost 3 bases, the J end lost 6 bases, and 9 bases lay between the germline ends. The germline CDR1 and CDR2 sequences are MNHEY and SMNVEV (reference sequence). This CDR3 is built from 12 residues. This chain's CDR3 is CASSFAGSEQYF. The CDR3 DNA reads TGTGCCAGCAGTTTTGCCGGGAGCGAGCAGTACTTC.

The chain combines TRBV20-1 with TRBJ2-7; no clear D gene. CDR3 length: 12 residues. The V gene's germline CDR1 is DFQATT and CDR2 SNEGSKA (reference sequence). V was cut by 4 bases and J by 7 bases, with 14 bases left in between. The chain's CDR3 is CSAKDGGIEQYF. DNA of the CDR3: TGCAGTGCTAAGGACGGTGGAATAGAGCAGTACTTC.

The rearrangement joins TRBV7-2 to TRBJ1-5; no definite D call. Trimming stripped 3 bases from V and 3 bases from J, with 3 bases between. The CDR3 length is 12 residues. The germline V gene has CDR1 SGHTA and CDR2 FQGNSA. CDR3 sequence (DNA): TGTGCCAGCAGCTTCGTCAATCAGCCCCAGCATTTT. Residues: CASSFVNQPQHF.

This chain links TRBV20-1 with TRBJ1-6; no firm D call. V lost 6 bases and J 9 bases, leaving 21 bases between the germline ends. Germline V gene lookup returns CDR1 DFQATT and CDR2 SNEGSKA (reference sequence). The CDR3 has 15 residues. CDR3 sequence (DNA): TGCAGTGCGCAAGAGTACGCCTCTTACGGTTCACCCCTCCACTTT. It yields the protein CSAQEYASYGSPLHF.

The chain links TRBV6-2 or TRBV6-3 to TRBJ2-7; 14 nucleotides match TRBD2. This CDR3 has 17 residues. The V gene end was trimmed by 7 bases and the J gene end by 1 base; junction bases not matched to a gene: 9. The germline V gene encodes CDR1 MNHEY and CDR2 SVGEGT. This chain's CDR3 is CASIHRGLAGESYEQYF. DNA for the CDR3: TGTGCCAGCATTCACCGGGGACTAGCGGGGGAGTCCTACGAGCAGTACTTC.

This chain joins TRBV28 and TRBJ1-3; no clear D. Trimming stripped 5 bases from V and 2 bases from J, with 10 bases between. The CDR3 extends over 14 amino acids. Germline values: CDR1 MDHEN, CDR2 SYDVKM. The CDR3 reads CASSPRTPGNTIYF. The CDR3 nucleotides read TGTGCCAGCAGTCCCCGCACCCCTGGAAACACCATATATTTT.

This clonotype appeared a few times. V is TRBV7-2 and J is TRBJ2-5; D possibly matches TRBD1 or TRBD2 (5 bases each). Deletions cut 3 bases from V and 3 bases from J, with 17 bases between. The germline gives CDR1 SGHTA, CDR2 FQGNSA. This CDR3 has 16 residues. The CDR3 bases are TGTGCCAGCAGCTTCGGGGCGTTCGCAATTGAAGAGACCCAGTACTTC. Its protein product is CASSFGAFAIEETQYF.

V is TRBV29-1 and J is TRBJ1-2; 10 positions agree with TRBD1. The junction had 3 bases not matched to a gene; V was cut back by 7 bases and J by 4 bases. Germline V CDR1 and CDR2: SQVTM, ANQGSEA. The CDR3 has 12 residues. Written as DNA, the CDR3 is TGCAGCGCCCGGGACAGGGGCTATGGCTACACCTTC. Amino acids: CSARDRGYGYTF.

V and J are TRBV4-3 and TRBJ2-1, with D unclear. The CDR3 runs 16 residues. Looked up from germline, CDR1 is LGHNA and CDR2 is YSLEER. Between the trimmed V and J ends, which lost 0 bases and 7 bases, there was a span of 16 bases. Here the CDR3 DNA reads TGCGCCAGCAGCCAAGATTTAACGAGTACGAGGAATGAGCAGTTCTTC. As protein: CASSQDLTSTRNEQFF.

The chain employs TRBV30 and TRBJ2-7; unclear D gene. The CDR3 length is 13 residues. Trimming cost V 1 base and J 0 bases, with 7 bases left between them. Germline CDR1 is GTSNPN and CDR2 is SVGIG (reference sequence). In nucleotides, the CDR3 is TGTGCCTGGAGTGAGACGGTCTCCTACGAGCAGTACTTC. This encodes CAWSETVSYEQYF.

The rearrangement joins TRBV3-1 to TRBJ2-2, with D hard to call. Per germline, CDR1 LGHDT and CDR2 YNNKEL (reference sequence). V dropped 1 base and J dropped 6 bases, with 9 bases sitting between them. The length of the CDR3 is 14 residues. CDR3 nucleotide sequence: TGTGCCAGCAGCCAAGTCCCCCAGGCCGGGGAGCTGTTTTTT. Protein: CASSQVPQAGELFF.

The rearrangement uses TRBV28 and TRBJ1-2; D remains ambiguous. With 3 bases removed from V and 6 bases from J, the gap between germline ends came to 14 bases. In germline, CDR1 is MDHEN, CDR2 SYDVKM. The CDR3 contains 14 residues. CDR3: CASSFLVEVDGYTF. In nucleotides, the CDR3 is TGTGCCAGCAGTTTCCTAGTAGAGGTAGATGGCTACACCTTC.

This chain uses TRBV20-1 with TRBJ2-7; tentatively, D is TRBD1 (5 bases). The CDR3 spans 13 residues. From germline, CDR1 is DFQATT and CDR2 SNEGSKA (reference sequence). The germline V and J ends were trimmed by 3 bases and 0 bases, with 9 bases remaining between them. The DNA of the CDR3 is TGCAGTGCTAGGACAGTGAGCTCCTACGAGCAGTACTTC. Amino acid sequence: CSARTVSSYEQYF.

V is TRBV6-5 and J is TRBJ1-4; 10 nucleotides match TRBD1. V was clipped by 6 bases and J by 8 bases; unmatched bases: 6. Germline V gene sequence: CDR1 MNHEY, CDR2 SVGAGI. The CDR3 runs 14 residues. For the CDR3, the DNA is TGTGCCAGCAGGGAGGGACAGGGGTCGGAAAAACTGTTTTTT. This encodes CASREGQGSEKLFF.

V is TRBV27 and J is TRBJ1-2, with D maybe TRBD1 (6 bases). Trimming shortened V by 0 bases and J by 7 bases, and 18 bases separated the two germline ends. The germline CDR1 and CDR2 sequences are MNHEY and SMNVEV (reference sequence). CDR3 length: 16 amino acids. CDR3 protein: CASSLSDSGGGRGYTF. The CDR3 nucleotides read TGTGCCAGCAGTTTATCAGACTCAGGAGGGGGTCGTGGCTACACCTTC.

The rearrangement links TRBV11-2 to TRBJ1-1; D is unclear. V gave up 5 bases and J gave up 4 bases, with 8 bases separating them. Germline V gene data show CDR1 as SGHAT and CDR2 as FQNNGV. The CDR3 runs 12 residues. The CDR3 DNA sequence: TGTGCCAGCAGCACCCCAATCACTGAAGCTTTCTTT. Amino acids: CASSTPITEAFF.

The V and J genes are TRBV20-1 and TRBJ1-5; tentatively, D is TRBD1 (6 bases). V was shortened by 2 bases and J by 7 bases, with 12 bases between the two germline ends. The CDR3 runs to 13 residues. Germline values: CDR1 DFQATT, CDR2 SNEGSKA (reference sequence). CDR3 loop: CSARPGQPQPQHF. The CDR3 DNA follows: TGCAGTGCTAGACCGGGACAACCCCAGCCCCAGCATTTT.